The 10 T cell receptor beta chains presented below share a single source sample, sequenced in a study of blood T cell repertoires in COVID-19. Using immunoSEQ multiplex PCR, the repertoire was profiled, and TCRdb retains in-frame clones only, with some absent. The sample has about 280,000 clones, 80% to 90% seen once. The sample was peripheral blood. The receptors were gathered from a woman between 70 and 85 years old with acute or convalescent COVID-19.

The chain uses TRBV2 and TRBJ2-3; TRBD2 matches 10 bases. The CDR3 runs to 16 residues. The germline gives CDR1 SNHLY, CDR2 FYNNEI. The ends lost 4 bases at V and 2 bases at J; junction bases unmatched: 6. This CDR3 reads CASSGTLAGITDTQYF. The CDR3 region has the DNA TGTGCCAGCAGTGGAACACTAGCGGGGATCACAGATACGCAGTATTTT.

The chain links TRBV20-1 to TRBJ1-2; weak D call: TRBD1 (5 bases). This CDR3 contains 11 residues. Germline CDR1 reads DFQATT; CDR2 reads SNEGSKA (reference sequence). The ends were cut back, 5 bases at V and 6 bases at J, with 10 bases in the middle. The CDR3: CSAVFRDGYTF. The CDR3 DNA is TGCAGTGCTGTATTCAGGGATGGCTACACCTTC.

V gene TRBV29-1 combines with J gene TRBJ1-1, with D perhaps matching TRBD1 (5 bases). From germline, CDR1 is SQVTM and CDR2 ANQGSEA. CDR3 length: 12 residues. V was clipped by 2 bases and J by 5 bases, with 9 bases between them. Written as DNA, the CDR3 is TGCAGCGTTGAAAAGGGGAATACTGAAGCTTTCTTT. Protein: CSVEKGNTEAFF.

The J gene is TRBJ2-7, the V gene TRBV5-4, with TRBD1 identical over 7 bases. This CDR3 has 16 amino acids. V shed 0 bases, J shed 3 bases, and the junction held 9 bases outside the gene matches. The germline CDR1 and CDR2 sequences are SGHNT and YYREEE (reference sequence). CDR3 sequence: CASSLDTGVNYYEQYF. CDR3 nucleotides: TGTGCCAGCAGCTTGGACACAGGGGTCAACTACTACGAGCAGTACTTC. Full variable domain (missing parts from reference TRBV5-4 and TRBJ2-7): ETGVTQSPTHLIKTRGQQVTLRCSSQSGHNTVSWYQQALGQGPQFIFQYYREEENGRGNFPPRFSGLQFPNYSSELNVNALELDDSALYLCASSLDTGVNYYEQYFGPGTRLTVT.

The genes are TRBV7-2 and TRBJ1-1; unclear D gene. The germline gives CDR1 SGHTA, CDR2 FQGNSA. The CDR3 spans 15 residues. V was pared by 1 base and J by 0 bases, with 9 bases between. The CDR3 region is CASSLGRVMNTEAFF. The CDR3 DNA sequence: TGTGCCAGCAGCTTAGGGCGGGTCATGAACACTGAAGCTTTCTTT.

This clone was seen a handful of times. The V and J genes are TRBV6-5 and TRBJ2-7; 13 bases map to TRBD2. There are 16 residues in the CDR3. The germline V gene encodes CDR1 MNHEY and CDR2 SVGAGI. With V trimmed by 2 bases and J by 5 bases, 6 bases remained unmatched. CDR3 amino acids: CASSYGGLAGRDEQYF. Written as DNA, the CDR3 is TGTGCCAGCAGTTACGGGGGACTAGCGGGGAGGGACGAGCAGTACTTC.

The gene calls are TRBV5-1 and TRBJ2-5; 9 bases align to TRBD2. The V gene end was trimmed by 0 bases and the J gene end by 5 bases; junction bases not matched to a gene: 11. Germline V lookup: CDR1 SGHRS, CDR2 YFSETQ. This CDR3 contains 17 residues. Here the CDR3 reads CASSLEGGGAFRETQYF. DNA of the CDR3: TGCGCCAGCAGCTTGGAAGGCGGGGGGGCCTTTCGGGAGACCCAGTACTTC.

The rearrangement links TRBV12-3 or TRBV12-4 to TRBJ2-1, with 13 bases aligning to TRBD2. The CDR3 extends over 11 amino acids. The junction had 2 bases not matched to a gene; V was cut back by 6 bases and J by 15 bases. The CDR3 bases are TGTGCCAGCAGAGGACTAGCGGGGGTGTTCTTC. This gives the protein CASRGLAGVFF.

CDR3 in amino acids: CATYPSDRAHGYTF. CDR3 DNA sequence: TGTGCCACCTACCCCTCCGACAGGGCCCATGGCTACACCTTC. This chain links TRBV6-5 with TRBJ1-2, with 7 positions matching TRBD1. In germline, CDR1 is MNHEY, CDR2 SVGAGI. The CDR3 is 14 residues long. Losses at the gene ends were 10 bases for V and 6 bases for J; bases not matched to a gene: 14.

The chain links TRBV6-5 to TRBJ1-2; 7 bases agree with TRBD1. The CDR3 covers 13 residues. Germline V lookup: CDR1 MNHEY, CDR2 SVGAGI. The V and J ends lost 3 bases and 7 bases, in that order; junction bases with no gene match: 5. CDR3 nucleotide sequence: TGTGCCAGCAGTTATCTAGGGGGCTCTGGCTACACCTTC. It encodes CASSYLGGSGYTF.